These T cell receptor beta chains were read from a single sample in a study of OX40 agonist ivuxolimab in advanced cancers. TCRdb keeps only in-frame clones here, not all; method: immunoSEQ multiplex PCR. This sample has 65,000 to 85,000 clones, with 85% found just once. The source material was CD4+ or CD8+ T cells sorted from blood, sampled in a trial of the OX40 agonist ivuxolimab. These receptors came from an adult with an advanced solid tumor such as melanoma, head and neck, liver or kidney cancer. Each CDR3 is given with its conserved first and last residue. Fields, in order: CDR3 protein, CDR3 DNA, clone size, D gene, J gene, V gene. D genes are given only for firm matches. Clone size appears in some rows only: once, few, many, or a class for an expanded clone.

CDR3 protein: CASSPDSTGAFF
CDR3 DNA: TGTGCCAGCAGCCCCGACAGTACAGGAGCTTTCTTT
clone size: NA
D gene: NA
J gene: TRBJ1-1
V gene: TRBV5-4

CDR3 protein: CSVELPGTYGYTF
CDR3 DNA: TGCAGCGTTGAGCTACCAGGGACCTATGGCTACACCTTC
clone size: NA
D gene: NA
J gene: TRBJ1-2
V gene: TRBV29-1

CDR3 protein: CASSLAGGSNEQFF
CDR3 DNA: TGTGCCAGCAGCTTAGCGGGAGGGAGCAATGAGCAGTTCTTC
clone size: NA
D gene: TRBD2
J gene: TRBJ2-1
V gene: TRBV7-9

CDR3 protein: CASSGQVLGLYGYTF
CDR3 DNA: TGTGCCAGCAGTGGACAGGTCCTAGGGCTTTATGGCTACACCTTC
clone size: NA
D gene: NA
J gene: TRBJ1-2
V gene: TRBV6-1

CDR3 protein: CASELAGIAGELFF
CDR3 DNA: TGTGCCAGTGAACTAGCGGGGATCGCCGGGGAGCTGTTTTTT
clone size: NA
D gene: TRBD2
J gene: TRBJ2-2
V gene: TRBV11-3

CDR3 protein: CASRNRGEEKLFF
CDR3 DNA: TGTGCCAGCAGGAATCGGGGGGAAGAAAAACTGTTTTTT
clone size: NA
D gene: NA
J gene: TRBJ1-4
V gene: TRBV6-5

CDR3 protein: CASSIRPGQKNTEAFF
CDR3 DNA: TGTGCCAGCAGCATACGCCCGGGACAGAAGAACACTGAAGCTTTCTTT
clone size: NA
D gene: TRBD1
J gene: TRBJ1-1
V gene: TRBV7-4

CDR3 protein: CAWDRDRGGGYTF
CDR3 DNA: TGTGCCTGGGACCGGGACAGGGGGGGCGGCTACACCTTC
clone size: once
D gene: TRBD1
J gene: TRBJ1-2
V gene: TRBV30

CDR3 protein: CASSRGQGYNSPLHF
CDR3 DNA: TGTGCCAGTAGTAGGGGACAGGGCTATAATTCACCCCTCCACTTT
clone size: NA
D gene: TRBD1
J gene: TRBJ1-6
V gene: TRBV19

CDR3 protein: CASEIPNTEAFF
CDR3 DNA: TGTGCCAGCGAGATACCGAACACTGAAGCTTTCTTT
clone size: NA
D gene: NA
J gene: TRBJ1-1
V gene: TRBV2

CDR3 protein: CASSIDRPETQYF
CDR3 DNA: TGTGCCAGTAGTATCGACAGACCAGAGACCCAGTACTTC
clone size: NA
D gene: NA
J gene: TRBJ2-5
V gene: TRBV19

CDR3 protein: CASRRTDSYGYTF
CDR3 DNA: TGTGCCAGCAGAAGGACAGACTCCTATGGCTACACCTTC
clone size: NA
D gene: NA
J gene: TRBJ1-2
V gene: TRBV6-5

CDR3 protein: CASTTSKGPPDEQYF
CDR3 DNA: TGTGCCAGTACCACCTCGAAGGGACCACCGGACGAGCAGTACTTC
clone size: NA
D gene: NA
J gene: TRBJ2-7
V gene: TRBV19

CDR3 protein: CASSGTEGRTTEAFF
CDR3 DNA: TGTGCCAGCAGTGGAACGGAAGGGAGAACGACTGAAGCTTTCTTT
clone size: NA
D gene: NA
J gene: TRBJ1-1
V gene: TRBV6-6

CDR3 protein: CASSPRFDRGGTEAFF
CDR3 DNA: TGTGCCAGCTCACCACGGTTCGACAGGGGAGGGACTGAAGCTTTCTTT
clone size: NA
D gene: TRBD1
J gene: TRBJ1-1
V gene: TRBV18

CDR3 protein: CASSLVASSETQYF
CDR3 DNA: TGTGCCAGCAGCTTAGTAGCTAGTTCCGAGACCCAGTACTTC
clone size: NA
D gene: NA
J gene: TRBJ2-5
V gene: TRBV11-3

CDR3 protein: CASSLMGVMTEAFF
CDR3 DNA: TGTGCCAGCAGTTTAATGGGGGTAATGACTGAAGCTTTCTTT
clone size: NA
D gene: NA
J gene: TRBJ1-1
V gene: TRBV27

CDR3 protein: CASSGPSGTGTKLFF
CDR3 DNA: TGTGCCAGCAGTGGGCCAAGCGGGACAGGGACAAAACTGTTTTTT
clone size: once
D gene: TRBD1
J gene: TRBJ1-4
V gene: TRBV7-9

CDR3 protein: CASMLRHNTGELFF
CDR3 DNA: TGTGCCAGTATGCTGCGACACAACACCGGGGAGCTGTTTTTT
clone size: NA
D gene: NA
J gene: TRBJ2-2
V gene: TRBV19

CDR3 protein: CASRRHEGTSGGKDTGELFF
CDR3 DNA: TGTGCAAGTCGCCGTCATGAAGGGACTAGCGGGGGAAAGGACACCGGGGAGCTGTTTTTT
clone size: NA
D gene: NA
J gene: TRBJ2-2
V gene: TRBV12-2

CDR3 protein: CASSLEYEQFF
CDR3 DNA: TGCGCCAGCAGCTTGGAGTATGAGCAGTTCTTC
clone size: NA
D gene: NA
J gene: TRBJ2-1
V gene: TRBV5-1

CDR3 protein: CASSSQGGEGEQYF
CDR3 DNA: TGTGCCAGCAGCTCCCAGGGCGGGGAGGGCGAGCAGTACTTC
clone size: NA
D gene: TRBD2
J gene: TRBJ2-7
V gene: TRBV7-3

CDR3 protein: CASSLGGDYGYTF
CDR3 DNA: TGCGCCAGCAGCTTGGGCGGGGACTATGGCTACACCTTC
clone size: NA
D gene: NA
J gene: TRBJ1-2
V gene: TRBV5-1

CDR3 protein: CASSDGPSTTDTQYF
CDR3 DNA: TGTGCCAGCAGCGACGGGCCCTCGACCACAGATACGCAGTATTTT
clone size: NA
D gene: NA
J gene: TRBJ2-3
V gene: TRBV5-4

CDR3 protein: CATRQGANTGELFF
CDR3 DNA: TGTGCCACGCGACAGGGGGCGAACACCGGGGAGCTGTTTTTT
clone size: NA
D gene: TRBD1
J gene: TRBJ2-2
V gene: TRBV10-3

CDR3 protein: CASSLEGSAGNTIYF
CDR3 DNA: TGTGCCAGCAGCTTAGAAGGATCGGCTGGAAACACCATATATTTT
clone size: NA
D gene: NA
J gene: TRBJ1-3
V gene: TRBV7-2

CDR3 protein: CASSAPGQNNSPLHF
CDR3 DNA: TGTGCCAGCAGCGCCCCGGGACAAAATAATTCACCCCTCCACTTT
clone size: NA
D gene: NA
J gene: TRBJ1-6
V gene: TRBV9